This T cell receptor beta chain was documented in a study of molecular identifiers for immune sequencing clone quantification. TCRdb passed the PCR reads through MiXCR, listing each CDR3 protein once. The table has around 470,000 distinct CDR3 sequences, roughly 25% seen once. This clonotype was sampled from a human donor in good health. Some libraries in this study had Jurkat cell RNA spiked in. The specimen sequenced was naive CD8+ T cells from blood, with Jurkat cell RNA spiked in. Documented subset: FACS-sorted CD8+CD4-CCR7+CD45RA+ naive T cells.

CDR3 sequence (DNA): TGTGCCAGCACTTCCGCCATCCTAAAACAGAGTTCTAACTATGGCTACACCTTC. This encodes CASTSAILKQSSNYGYTF. This rearrangement joins TRBV6-1 to TRBJ1-2; no definite D call. Germline CDR1 is MNHNS and CDR2 is SASEGT. The CDR3 spans 18 residues. The V end was cut by 7 bases, the J end by 0 bases, with 24 bases between.